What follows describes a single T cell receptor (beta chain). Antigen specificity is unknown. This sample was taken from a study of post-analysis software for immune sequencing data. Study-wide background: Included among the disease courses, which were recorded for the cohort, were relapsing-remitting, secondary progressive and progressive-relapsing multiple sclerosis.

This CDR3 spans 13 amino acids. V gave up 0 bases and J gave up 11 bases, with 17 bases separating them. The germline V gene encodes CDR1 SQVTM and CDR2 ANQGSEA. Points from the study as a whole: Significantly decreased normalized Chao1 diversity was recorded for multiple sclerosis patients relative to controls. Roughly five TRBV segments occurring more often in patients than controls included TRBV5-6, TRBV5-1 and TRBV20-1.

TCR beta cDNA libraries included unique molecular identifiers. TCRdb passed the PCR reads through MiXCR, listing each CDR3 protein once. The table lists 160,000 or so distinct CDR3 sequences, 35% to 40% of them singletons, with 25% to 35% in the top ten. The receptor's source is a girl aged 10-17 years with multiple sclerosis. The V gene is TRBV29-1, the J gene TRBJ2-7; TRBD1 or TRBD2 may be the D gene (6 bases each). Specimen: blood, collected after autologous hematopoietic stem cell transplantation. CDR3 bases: TGCAGCGTTGAAGATGGTGGGGGGCCAGGCAAGTACTTC. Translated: CSVEDGGGPGKYF.